This section outlines one TCR beta chain sequence together with its context. Antigen: not known. CDR3 length: 15 residues. Trimming cost V 5 bases and J 9 bases; bases outside gene matches: 11. Germline V gene sequence: CDR1 SQVTM, CDR2 ANQGSEA. TCRdb recomputed calls from the 5' RACE reads with MiXCR, one row per CDR3 protein. The sample includes more than 300,000 distinct CDR3 sequences, approximately 7% of them seen just once. These data belong to a study of T cells after yellow fever vaccination. Study at large: With SMART-Seq v4 Ultra Low Input, the fractions containing low cell numbers were prepared. Findings and limits, study-wide: Subsequent to the booster, the majority of primary-vaccination clones reappeared (about 97% CD4, approximately 90% CD8).

The clonotype originates from a man between 18 and 35 years old who received the YFV17D yellow fever vaccine. The chain couples TRBV29-1 to TRBJ2-3; 13 bases line up with TRBD2. The material was PBMCs, obtained more than 35 days after the first yellow fever vaccination. CDR3 sequence reads: CSVRLAGGSGGTQYF. The CDR3 DNA follows: TGCAGCGTTAGACTAGCGGGGGGATCCGGGGGAACGCAGTATTTT.